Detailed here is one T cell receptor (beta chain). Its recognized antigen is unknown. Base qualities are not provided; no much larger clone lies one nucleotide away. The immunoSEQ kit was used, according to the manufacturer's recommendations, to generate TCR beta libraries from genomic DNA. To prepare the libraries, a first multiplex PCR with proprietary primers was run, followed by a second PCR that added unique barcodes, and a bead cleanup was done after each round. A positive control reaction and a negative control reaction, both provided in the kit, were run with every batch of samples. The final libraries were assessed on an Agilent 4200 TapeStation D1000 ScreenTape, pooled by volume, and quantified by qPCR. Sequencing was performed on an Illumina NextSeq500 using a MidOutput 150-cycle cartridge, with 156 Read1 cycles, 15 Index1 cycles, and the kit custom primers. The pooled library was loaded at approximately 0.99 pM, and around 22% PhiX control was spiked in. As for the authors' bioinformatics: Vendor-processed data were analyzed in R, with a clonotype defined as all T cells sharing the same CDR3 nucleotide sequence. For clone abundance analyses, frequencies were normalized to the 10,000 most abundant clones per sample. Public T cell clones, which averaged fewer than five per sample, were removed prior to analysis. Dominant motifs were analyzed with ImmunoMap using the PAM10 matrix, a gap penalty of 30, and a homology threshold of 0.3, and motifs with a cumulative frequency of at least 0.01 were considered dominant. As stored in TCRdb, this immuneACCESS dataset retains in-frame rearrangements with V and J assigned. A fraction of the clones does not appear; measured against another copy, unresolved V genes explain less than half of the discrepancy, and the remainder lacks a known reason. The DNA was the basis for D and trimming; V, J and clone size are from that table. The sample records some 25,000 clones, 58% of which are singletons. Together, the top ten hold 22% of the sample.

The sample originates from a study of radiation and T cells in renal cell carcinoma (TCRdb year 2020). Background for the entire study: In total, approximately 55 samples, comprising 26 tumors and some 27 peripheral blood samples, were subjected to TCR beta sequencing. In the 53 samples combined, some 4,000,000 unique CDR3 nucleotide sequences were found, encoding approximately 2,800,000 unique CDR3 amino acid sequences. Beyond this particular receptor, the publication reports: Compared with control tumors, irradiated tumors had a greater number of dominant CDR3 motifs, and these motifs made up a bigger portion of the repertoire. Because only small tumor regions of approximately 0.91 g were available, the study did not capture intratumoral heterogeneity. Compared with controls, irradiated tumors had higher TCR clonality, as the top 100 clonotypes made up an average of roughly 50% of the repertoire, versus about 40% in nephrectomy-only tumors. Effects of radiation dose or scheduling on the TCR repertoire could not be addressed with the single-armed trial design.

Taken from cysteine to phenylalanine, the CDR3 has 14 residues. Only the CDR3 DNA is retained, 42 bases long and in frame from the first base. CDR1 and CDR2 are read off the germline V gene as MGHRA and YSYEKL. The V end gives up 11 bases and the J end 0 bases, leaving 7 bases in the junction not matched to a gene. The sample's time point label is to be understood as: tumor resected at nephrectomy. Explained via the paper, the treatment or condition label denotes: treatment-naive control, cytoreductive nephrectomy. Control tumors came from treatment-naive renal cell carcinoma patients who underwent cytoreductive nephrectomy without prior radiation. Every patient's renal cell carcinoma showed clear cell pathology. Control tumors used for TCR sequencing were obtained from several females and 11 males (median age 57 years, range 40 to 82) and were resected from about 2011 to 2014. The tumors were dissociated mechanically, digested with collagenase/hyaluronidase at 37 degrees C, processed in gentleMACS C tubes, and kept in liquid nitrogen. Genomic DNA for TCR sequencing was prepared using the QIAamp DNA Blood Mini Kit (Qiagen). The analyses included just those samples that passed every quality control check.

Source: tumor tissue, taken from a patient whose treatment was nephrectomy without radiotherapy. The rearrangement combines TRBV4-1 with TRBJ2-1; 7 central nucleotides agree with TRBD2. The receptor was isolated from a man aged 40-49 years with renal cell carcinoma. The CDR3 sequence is CASRRESSYNEQFF. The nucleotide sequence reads TGCGCCTCCCGGCGGGAGAGCTCCTACAATGAGCAGTTCTTC.